This TCR beta chain was sequenced during a study of type 1 and type 2 diabetes patients. Across the whole study: Participants included type 1 and type 2 diabetes patients plus nondiabetic controls. Study-wide points: Both CD4+ and CD8+ type 2 diabetes repertoires showed significantly higher diversity than type 1.

This clonotype showed up many times. Its antigen is unidentified. Between the trimmed V and J ends, which lost 4 bases and 0 bases, there was a span of 9 bases. Germline CDR1 and CDR2: LNHDA and SQIVND (reference sequence). There are 14 residues in the CDR3. Standard classification criteria confirmed type 1 or type 2 diabetes in all patients. Each participant gave ten milliliters of peripheral blood. Genomic DNA was the PCR template. Amplification of the beta chain CDR3 used 30 forward and 13 reverse multiplex primers. Each CDR3 protein gets one entry after TCRdb re-called the multiplex PCR reads with MiXCR. Of 270,000 or so distinct CDR3 sequences in the sample, around 47% are singletons; the top ten hold roughly an eighth.

Sequencing input: peripheral blood mononuclear cells (PBMCs). The origin of this receptor is a man aged 18 to 29 with type 2 diabetes. J is TRBJ1-1 and V is TRBV19, with D uncertain. The CDR3: CASSSPGMNTEAFF. As DNA, the CDR3 is TGTGCCAGTAGTAGCCCGGGAATGAACACTGAAGCTTTCTTT.